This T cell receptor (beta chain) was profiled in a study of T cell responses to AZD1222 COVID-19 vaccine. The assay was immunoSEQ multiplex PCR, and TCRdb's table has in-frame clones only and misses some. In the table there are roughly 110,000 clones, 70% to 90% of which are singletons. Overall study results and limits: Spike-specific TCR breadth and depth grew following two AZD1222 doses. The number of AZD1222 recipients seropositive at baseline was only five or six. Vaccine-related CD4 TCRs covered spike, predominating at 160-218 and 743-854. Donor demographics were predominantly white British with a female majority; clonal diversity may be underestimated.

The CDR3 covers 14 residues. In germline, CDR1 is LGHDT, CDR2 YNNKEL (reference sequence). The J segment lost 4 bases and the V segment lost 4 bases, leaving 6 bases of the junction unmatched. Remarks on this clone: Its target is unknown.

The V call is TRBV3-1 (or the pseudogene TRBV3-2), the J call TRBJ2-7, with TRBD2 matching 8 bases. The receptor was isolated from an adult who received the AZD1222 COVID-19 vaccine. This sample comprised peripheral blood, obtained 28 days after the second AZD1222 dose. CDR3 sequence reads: CASSPAGGAYEQYF. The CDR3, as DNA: TGTGCCAGCAGCCCGGCCGGGGGGGCGTACGAGCAGTACTTC.